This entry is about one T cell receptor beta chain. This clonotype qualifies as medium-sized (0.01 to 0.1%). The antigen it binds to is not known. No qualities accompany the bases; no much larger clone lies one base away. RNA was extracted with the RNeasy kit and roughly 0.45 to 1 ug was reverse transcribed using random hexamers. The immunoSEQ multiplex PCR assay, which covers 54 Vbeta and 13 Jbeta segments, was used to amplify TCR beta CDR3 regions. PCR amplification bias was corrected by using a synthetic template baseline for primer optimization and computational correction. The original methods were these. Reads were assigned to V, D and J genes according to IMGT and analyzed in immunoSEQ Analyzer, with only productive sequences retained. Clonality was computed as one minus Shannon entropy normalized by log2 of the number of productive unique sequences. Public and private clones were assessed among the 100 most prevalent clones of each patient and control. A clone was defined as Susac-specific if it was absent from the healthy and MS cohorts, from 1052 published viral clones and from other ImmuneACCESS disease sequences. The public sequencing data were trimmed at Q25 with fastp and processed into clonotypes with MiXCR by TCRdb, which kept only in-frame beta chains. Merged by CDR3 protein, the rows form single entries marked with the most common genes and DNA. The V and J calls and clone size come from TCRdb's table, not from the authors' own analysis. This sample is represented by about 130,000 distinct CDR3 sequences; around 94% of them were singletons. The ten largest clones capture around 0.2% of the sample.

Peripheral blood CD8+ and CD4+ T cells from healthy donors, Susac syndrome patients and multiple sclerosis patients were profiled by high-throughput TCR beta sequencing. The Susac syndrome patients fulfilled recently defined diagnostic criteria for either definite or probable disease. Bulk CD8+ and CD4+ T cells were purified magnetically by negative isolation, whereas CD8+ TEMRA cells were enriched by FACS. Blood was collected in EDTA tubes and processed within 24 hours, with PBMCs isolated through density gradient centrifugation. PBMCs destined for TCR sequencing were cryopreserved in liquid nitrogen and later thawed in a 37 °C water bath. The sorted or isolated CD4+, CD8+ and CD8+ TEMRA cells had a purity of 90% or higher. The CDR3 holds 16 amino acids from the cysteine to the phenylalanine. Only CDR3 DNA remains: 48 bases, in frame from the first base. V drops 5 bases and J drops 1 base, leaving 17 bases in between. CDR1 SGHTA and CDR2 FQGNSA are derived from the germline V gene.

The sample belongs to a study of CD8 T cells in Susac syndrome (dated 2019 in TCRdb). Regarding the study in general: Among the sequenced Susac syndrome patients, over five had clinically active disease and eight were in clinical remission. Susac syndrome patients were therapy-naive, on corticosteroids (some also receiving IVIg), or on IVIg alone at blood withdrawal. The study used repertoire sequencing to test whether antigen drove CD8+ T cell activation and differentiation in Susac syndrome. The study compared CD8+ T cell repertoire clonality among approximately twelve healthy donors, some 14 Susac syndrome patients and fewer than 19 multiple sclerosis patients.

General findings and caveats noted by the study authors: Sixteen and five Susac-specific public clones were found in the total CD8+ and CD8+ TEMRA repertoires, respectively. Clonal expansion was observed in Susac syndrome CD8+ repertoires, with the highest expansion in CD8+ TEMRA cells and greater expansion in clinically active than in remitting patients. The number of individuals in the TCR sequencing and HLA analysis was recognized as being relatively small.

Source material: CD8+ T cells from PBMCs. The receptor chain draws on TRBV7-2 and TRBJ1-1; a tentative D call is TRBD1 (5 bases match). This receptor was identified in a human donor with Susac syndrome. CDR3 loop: CASSQAPQEPNTEAFF. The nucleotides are TGTGCCAGCAGCCAAGCCCCACAGGAGCCGAACACTGAAGCTTTCTTT.